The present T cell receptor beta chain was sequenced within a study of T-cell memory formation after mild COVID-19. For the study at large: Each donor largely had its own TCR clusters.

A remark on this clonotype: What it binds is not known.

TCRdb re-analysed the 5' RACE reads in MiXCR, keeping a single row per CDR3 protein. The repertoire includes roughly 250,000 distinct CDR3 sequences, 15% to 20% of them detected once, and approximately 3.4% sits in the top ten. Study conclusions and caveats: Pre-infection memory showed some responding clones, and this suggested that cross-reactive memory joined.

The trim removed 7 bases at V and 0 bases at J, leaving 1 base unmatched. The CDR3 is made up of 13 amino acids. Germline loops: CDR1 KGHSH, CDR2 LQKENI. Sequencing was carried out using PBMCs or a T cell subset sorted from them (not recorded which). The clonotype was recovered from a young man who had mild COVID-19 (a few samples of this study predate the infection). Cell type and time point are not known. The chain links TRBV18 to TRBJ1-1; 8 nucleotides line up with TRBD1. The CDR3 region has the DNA TGTGCCAGCTTGGGACAGGTGAACACTGAAGCTTTCTTT. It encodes CASLGQVNTEAFF.